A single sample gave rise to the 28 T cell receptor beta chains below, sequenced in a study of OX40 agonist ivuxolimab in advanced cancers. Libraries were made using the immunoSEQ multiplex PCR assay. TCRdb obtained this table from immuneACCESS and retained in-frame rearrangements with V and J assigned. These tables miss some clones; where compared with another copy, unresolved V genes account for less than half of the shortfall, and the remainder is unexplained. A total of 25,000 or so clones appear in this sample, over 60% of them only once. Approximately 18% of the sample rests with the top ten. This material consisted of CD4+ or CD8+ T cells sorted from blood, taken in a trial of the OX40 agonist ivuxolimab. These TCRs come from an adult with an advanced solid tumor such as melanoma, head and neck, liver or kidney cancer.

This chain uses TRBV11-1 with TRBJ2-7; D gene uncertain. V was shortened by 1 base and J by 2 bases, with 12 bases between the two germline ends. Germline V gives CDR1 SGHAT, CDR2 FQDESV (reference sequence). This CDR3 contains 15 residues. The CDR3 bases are TGTGCCAGCAGCTTAGGGCTCCTGTTTACCTACGAGCAGTACTTC. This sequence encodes CASSLGLLFTYEQYF. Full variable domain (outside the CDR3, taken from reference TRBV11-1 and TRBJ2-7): EAEVAQSPRYKITEKSQAVAFWCDPISGHATLYWYRQILGQGPELLVQFQDESVVDDSQLPKDRFSAERLKGVDSTLKIQPAELGDSAMYLCASSLGLLFTYEQYFGPGTRLTVT.

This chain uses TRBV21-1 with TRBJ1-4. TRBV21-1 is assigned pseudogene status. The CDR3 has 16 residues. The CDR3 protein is CASRTCYKVHNEKLFF. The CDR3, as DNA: TGTGCCAGCAGGACTTGCTACAAGGTGCATAATGAAAAACTGTTTTTT.

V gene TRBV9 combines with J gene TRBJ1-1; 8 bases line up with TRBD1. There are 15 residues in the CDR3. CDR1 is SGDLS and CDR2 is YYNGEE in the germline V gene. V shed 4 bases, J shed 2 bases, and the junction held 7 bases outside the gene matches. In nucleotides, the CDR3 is TGTGCCAGCAGCTCGAGACAGGGGTTAAACACTGAAGCTTTCTTT. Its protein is CASSSRQGLNTEAFF.

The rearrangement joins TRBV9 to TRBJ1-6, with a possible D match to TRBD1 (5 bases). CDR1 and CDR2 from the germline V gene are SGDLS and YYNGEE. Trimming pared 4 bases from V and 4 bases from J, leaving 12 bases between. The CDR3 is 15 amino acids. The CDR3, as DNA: TGTGCCAGCAGCCCAGTGGGGCTTTATAATTCACCCCTCCACTTT. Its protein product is CASSPVGLYNSPLHF.

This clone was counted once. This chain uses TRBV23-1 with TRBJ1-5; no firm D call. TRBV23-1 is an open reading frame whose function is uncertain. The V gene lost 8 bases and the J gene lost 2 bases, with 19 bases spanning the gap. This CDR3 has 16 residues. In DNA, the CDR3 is TGCGCCAGCTGTTTCTGGCGGGCCAGGCGCAATCAGCCCCAGCATTTT. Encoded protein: CASCFWRARRNQPQHF.

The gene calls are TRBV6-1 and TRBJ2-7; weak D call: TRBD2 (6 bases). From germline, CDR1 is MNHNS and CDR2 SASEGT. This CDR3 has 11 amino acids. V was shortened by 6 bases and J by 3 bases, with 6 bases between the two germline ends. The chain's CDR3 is CASRGGYEQYF. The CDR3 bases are TGTGCCAGCAGGGGAGGCTACGAGCAGTACTTC.

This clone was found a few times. In nucleotides, the CDR3 is TGCGCCAGCAGCCCGGGCTGGGGTAGCAATCAGCCCCAGCATTTT. This codes for CASSPGWGSNQPQHF. The V and J genes are TRBV5-1 and TRBJ1-5; D gene ambiguous. With 4 bases removed from V and 0 bases from J, the gap between germline ends came to 11 bases. Per germline, CDR1 SGHRS and CDR2 YFSETQ. CDR3 length: 15 residues.

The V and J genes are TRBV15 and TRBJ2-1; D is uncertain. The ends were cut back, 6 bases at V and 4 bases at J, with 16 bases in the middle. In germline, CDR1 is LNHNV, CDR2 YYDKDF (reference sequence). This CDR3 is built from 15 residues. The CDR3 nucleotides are TGTGCCACCAGGGAAGGGAAGGCCCGTTACAATGAGCAGTTCTTC. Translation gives CATREGKARYNEQFF.

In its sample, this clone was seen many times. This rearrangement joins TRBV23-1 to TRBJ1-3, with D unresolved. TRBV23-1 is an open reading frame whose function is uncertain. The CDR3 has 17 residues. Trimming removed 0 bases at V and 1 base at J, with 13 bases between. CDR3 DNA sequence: TGCGCCAGCAGTCAATCGCGACTCTCAGAGTCTGGAAACACCATATATTTT. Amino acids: CASSQSRLSESGNTIYF.

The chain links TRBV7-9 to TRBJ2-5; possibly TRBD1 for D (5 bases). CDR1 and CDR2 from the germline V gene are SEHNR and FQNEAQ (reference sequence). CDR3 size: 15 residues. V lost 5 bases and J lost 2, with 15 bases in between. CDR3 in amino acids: CASSELRQLQETQYF. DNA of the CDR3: TGTGCCAGCAGCGAACTACGACAGCTTCAAGAGACCCAGTACTTC.

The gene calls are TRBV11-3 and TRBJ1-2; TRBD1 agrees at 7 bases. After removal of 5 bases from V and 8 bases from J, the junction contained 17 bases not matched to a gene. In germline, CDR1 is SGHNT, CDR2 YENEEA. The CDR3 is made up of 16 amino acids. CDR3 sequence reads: CASSIAGTAQHWGYTF. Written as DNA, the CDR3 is TGTGCCAGCAGCATAGCCGGGACAGCTCAGCATTGGGGCTACACCTTC.

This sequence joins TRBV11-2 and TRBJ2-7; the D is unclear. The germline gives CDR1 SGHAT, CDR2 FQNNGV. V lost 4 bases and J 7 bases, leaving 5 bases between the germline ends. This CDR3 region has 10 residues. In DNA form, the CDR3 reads TGTGCCAGCAGCTCCCTGGAGCAGTACTTC. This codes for CASSSLEQYF.

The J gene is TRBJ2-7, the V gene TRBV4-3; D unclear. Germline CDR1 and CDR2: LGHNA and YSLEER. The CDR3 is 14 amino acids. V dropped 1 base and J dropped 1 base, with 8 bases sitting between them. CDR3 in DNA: TGCGCCAGCAGCCAAGTGTCTATATCCTACGAGCAGTACTTC. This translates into CASSQVSISYEQYF.

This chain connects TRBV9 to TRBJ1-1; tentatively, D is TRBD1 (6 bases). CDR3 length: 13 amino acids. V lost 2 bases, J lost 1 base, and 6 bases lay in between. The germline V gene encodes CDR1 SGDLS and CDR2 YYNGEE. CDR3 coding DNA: TGTGCCAGCAGCGTGACAGGGAACACTGAAGCTTTCTTT. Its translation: CASSVTGNTEAFF.

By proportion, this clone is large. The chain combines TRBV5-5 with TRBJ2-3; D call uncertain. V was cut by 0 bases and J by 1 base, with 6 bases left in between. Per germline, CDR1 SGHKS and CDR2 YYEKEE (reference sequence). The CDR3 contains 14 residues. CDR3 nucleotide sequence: TGTGCCAGCAGCTTGGAGTTCGGCACAGATACGCAGTATTTT. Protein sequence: CASSLEFGTDTQYF. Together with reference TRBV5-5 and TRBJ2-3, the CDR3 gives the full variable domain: DAGVTQSPTHLIKTRGQQVTLRCSPISGHKSVSWYQQVLGQGPQFIFQYYEKEERGRGNFPDRFSARQFPNYSSELNVNALLLGDSALYLCASSLEFGTDTQYFGPGTRLTVL.

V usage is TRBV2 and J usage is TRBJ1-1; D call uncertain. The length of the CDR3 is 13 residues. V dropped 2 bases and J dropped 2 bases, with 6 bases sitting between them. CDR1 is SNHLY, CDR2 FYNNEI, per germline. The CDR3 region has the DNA TGTGCCAGCAGTGAATACAGTAACACTGAAGCTTTCTTT. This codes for CASSEYSNTEAFF.

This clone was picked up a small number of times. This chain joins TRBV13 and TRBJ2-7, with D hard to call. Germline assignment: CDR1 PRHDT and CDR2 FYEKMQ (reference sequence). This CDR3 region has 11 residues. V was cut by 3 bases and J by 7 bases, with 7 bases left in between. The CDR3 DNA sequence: TGTGCCAGCAGCTTTCGCAGAGAGCAGTACTTC. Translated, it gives CASSFRREQYF.

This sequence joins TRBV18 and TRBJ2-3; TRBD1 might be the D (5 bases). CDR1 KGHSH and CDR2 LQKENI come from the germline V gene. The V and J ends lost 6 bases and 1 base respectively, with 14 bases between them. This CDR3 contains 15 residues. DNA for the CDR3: TGTGCCAGCTCCCAACCAGACAGAGGCACAGATACGCAGTATTTT. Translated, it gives CASSQPDRGTDTQYF.

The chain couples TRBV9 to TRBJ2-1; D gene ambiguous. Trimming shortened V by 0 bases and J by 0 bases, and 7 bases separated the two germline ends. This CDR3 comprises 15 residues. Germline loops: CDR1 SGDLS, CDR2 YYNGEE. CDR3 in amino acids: CASSVGLSSYNEQFF. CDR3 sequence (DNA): TGTGCCAGCAGCGTAGGCCTTAGCTCCTACAATGAGCAGTTCTTC.

The CDR3 protein is CASRLQGAWQPQHF. For the CDR3, the DNA is TGTGCCAGCAGACTACAGGGGGCTTGGCAGCCCCAGCATTTT. The chain carries TRBV27 and TRBJ1-5; 9 nucleotides line up with TRBD1. Germline V CDR1 and CDR2: MNHEY, SMNVEV (reference sequence). This CDR3 has 14 amino acids. V was clipped by 6 bases and J by 7 bases; unmatched bases: 7.

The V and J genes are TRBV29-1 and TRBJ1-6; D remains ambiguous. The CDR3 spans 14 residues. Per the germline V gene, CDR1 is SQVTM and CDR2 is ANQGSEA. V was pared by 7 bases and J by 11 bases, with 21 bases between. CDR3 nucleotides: TGCAGCGGTTCGCACGGAGGTGGGCGGGCACCCCTCCACTTT. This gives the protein CSGSHGGGRAPLHF.

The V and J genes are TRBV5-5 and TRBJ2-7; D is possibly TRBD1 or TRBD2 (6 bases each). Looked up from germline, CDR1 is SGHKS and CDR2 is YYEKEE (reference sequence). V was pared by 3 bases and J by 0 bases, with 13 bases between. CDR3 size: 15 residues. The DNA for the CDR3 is TGTGCCAGCAGCTCCCCAGAGGGGGGCTCCTACGAGCAGTACTTC. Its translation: CASSSPEGGSYEQYF.

The CDR3 loop is CASNQKGVETQYF. CDR3 bases: TGTGCCAGCAACCAGAAAGGCGTTGAGACCCAGTACTTC. The chain uses TRBV7-9 and TRBJ2-5, with no clear D. Germline values: CDR1 SEHNR, CDR2 FQNEAQ (reference sequence). V gave up 7 bases and J gave up 5 bases, with 14 bases separating them. This CDR3 has 13 amino acids.

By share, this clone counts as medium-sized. Here the CDR3 DNA reads TGTGCCTCACGTGGGCTTGAGAGCTCCTACGAGCAGTACTTC. It yields the protein CASRGLESSYEQYF. The chain recombines TRBV6-1 with TRBJ2-7; D is unresolved. Looked up from germline, CDR1 is MNHNS and CDR2 is SASEGT. Trimming left V 11 bases short and J 0 bases short, with 17 bases between. The CDR3 is made up of 14 amino acids.

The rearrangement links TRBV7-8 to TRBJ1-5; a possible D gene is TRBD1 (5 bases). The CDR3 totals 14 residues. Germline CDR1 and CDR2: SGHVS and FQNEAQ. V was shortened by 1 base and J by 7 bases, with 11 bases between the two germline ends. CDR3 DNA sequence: TGTGCCAGCAGCTTAGGTGGGGGGATACAGCCCCAGCATTTT. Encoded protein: CASSLGGGIQPQHF.

This CDR3 reads CASSYQTGGTGELFF. The CDR3 bases are TGTGCCAGCAGTTACCAGACAGGGGGCACCGGGGAGCTGTTTTTT. V usage is TRBV6-5 and J usage is TRBJ2-2, with TRBD1 matching 9 bases. Germline V gene data show CDR1 as MNHEY and CDR2 as SVGAGI. With 2 bases clipped from V and 4 bases from J, the junction kept 2 bases outside the gene matches. CDR3 length: 15 residues.

In DNA, the CDR3 is TGTGCCTGGAGTGTACGGGCCGGGACCCTCTATGGCTACACCTTC. As protein: CAWSVRAGTLYGYTF. The J gene is TRBJ1-2, the V gene TRBV30; the D gene is possibly TRBD1 (5 bases). V lost 0 bases and J 4 bases, leaving 15 bases between the germline ends. Germline V CDR1 and CDR2: GTSNPN, SVGIG (reference sequence). The CDR3 has 15 residues.

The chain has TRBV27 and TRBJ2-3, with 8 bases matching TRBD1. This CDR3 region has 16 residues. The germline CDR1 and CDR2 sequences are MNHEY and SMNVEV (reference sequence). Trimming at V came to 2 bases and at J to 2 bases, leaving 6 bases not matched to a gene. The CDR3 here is CASSLPGQGHTDTQYF. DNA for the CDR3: TGTGCCAGCAGTTTACCCGGACAGGGACACACAGATACGCAGTATTTT.